Each of the 19 T cell receptor beta chains below was sequenced from the same sample in a study of graft-versus-host responses after intestinal transplantation (dated by TCRdb to the early 2020s). Sample time point, as interpreted from the label and publication: cells obtained before transplantation from donor or recipient. For these TCRs, the target antigens are not known. Libraries were constructed by the immunoSEQ multiplex PCR assay. Entries here come from immuneACCESS through TCRdb and include only in-frame sequences with V and J called. Some clones fail to appear in such tables; in the studies checked, an unresolved V gene covers under half of the shortfall, and the cause of the remainder is unknown. Present in this sample are 90,000 to 130,000 clones, just under 95% of which were seen just once. In total, the top ten clones hold around 1% of the sample. The starting material was unstimulated CD8+ T cells sorted from spleen or lymph node cells, obtained before transplant. These receptors were collected from a human donor who was the organ donor for an intestinal transplant.

The chain uses TRBV19 and TRBJ2-7; no clear D gene. CDR1 LNHDA and CDR2 SQIVND come from the germline V gene (reference sequence). This CDR3 has 13 residues. Trimming pared 4 bases from V and 3 bases from J, leaving 10 bases between. This CDR3 reads CASSTRFGYEQYF. The CDR3 coding sequence is TGTGCCAGTAGTACCCGGTTCGGCTACGAGCAGTACTTC.

J is TRBJ2-7 and V is TRBV5-1; 7 nucleotides match TRBD2. This CDR3 is 15 amino acids long. Germline values: CDR1 SGHRS, CDR2 YFSETQ. Trimming took 5 bases from V and 0 from J; bases not matched to a gene: 8. The CDR3 DNA reads TGCGCCAGCAGATACGAGACTAGCTACTCCTACGAGCAGTACTTC. The encoded protein is CASRYETSYSYEQYF.

The rearrangement joins TRBV7-9 to TRBJ2-3; 10 bases map to TRBD2. Trimming took 5 bases from V and 2 from J; bases not matched to a gene: 7. CDR1 is SEHNR, CDR2 FQNEAQ, per germline (reference sequence). The CDR3 is made up of 16 amino acids. The DNA of the CDR3 is TGTGCCAGCAGCCCCTTAGCGGGAGGCCTCACAGATACGCAGTATTTT. It translates to CASSPLAGGLTDTQYF.

V and J are TRBV19 and TRBJ1-5, with TRBD1 as a possible D gene (6 bases). The ends were cut back, 6 bases at V and 6 bases at J, with 12 bases in the middle. The CDR3 totals 13 residues. Germline CDR1 reads LNHDA; CDR2 reads SQIVND (reference sequence). The CDR3 nucleotides are TGTGCCAGTAGAGTCGGGGGCTCTCAGCCCCAGCATTTT. Its protein product is CASRVGGSQPQHF.

V and J are TRBV27 and TRBJ2-7; D not resolved. Germline loops: CDR1 MNHEY, CDR2 SMNVEV (reference sequence). The germline V and J ends were trimmed by 8 bases and 3 bases, with 17 bases remaining between them. This CDR3 comprises 14 residues. The CDR3 sequence: CASRRRRSLYEQYF. The CDR3 DNA is TGTGCCAGCCGCCGTAGGCGTTCACTCTACGAGCAGTACTTC.

This rearrangement joins TRBV4-1 to TRBJ2-1, with D perhaps matching TRBD1 (6 bases). The CDR3 length is 15 residues. The V and J ends lost 2 bases and 3 bases respectively, with 11 bases between them. Germline V gene sequence: CDR1 MGHRA, CDR2 YSYEKL. This CDR3 is CASSQSRDIYNEQFF. The CDR3 DNA follows: TGCGCCAGCAGCCAATCCCGGGACATCTACAATGAGCAGTTCTTC.

This rearrangement joins TRBV27 to TRBJ2-1; D is possibly TRBD1 (5 bases). This CDR3 has 13 residues. The V and J ends lost 5 bases and 6 bases respectively, with 11 bases between them. In germline, CDR1 is MNHEY, CDR2 SMNVEV (reference sequence). CDR3 amino acids: CASSQGFSNEQFF. The CDR3 DNA reads TGTGCCAGCAGTCAGGGTTTTTCCAATGAGCAGTTCTTC.

The chain is built from TRBV7-2 and TRBJ1-5; no firm D call. The V end was cut by 7 bases, the J end by 0 bases, with 13 bases between. The CDR3 loop spans 15 amino acids. In germline, CDR1 is SGHTA, CDR2 FQGNSA. The CDR3 DNA sequence: TGTGCCAGCAACCCCGGGCCTTATAGCAATCAGCCCCAGCATTTT. It translates to CASNPGPYSNQPQHF. The complete variable domain, with remaining parts taken from reference TRBV7-2 and TRBJ1-5, reads GAGVSQSPSNKVTEKGKDVELRCDPISGHTALYWYRQSLGQGLEFLIYFQGNSAPDKSGLPSDRFSAERTGGSVSTLTIQRTQQEDSAVYLCASNPGPYSNQPQHFGDGTRLSIL.

This clone was seen once. The chain combines TRBV25-1 with TRBJ1-2, with TRBD1 matching 9 bases. CDR1 is MGHDK and CDR2 is SYGVNS in the germline V gene. The CDR3 contains 15 residues. V trimming: 4 bases; J trimming: 6 bases; junction bases outside the gene matches: 9. In DNA form, the CDR3 reads TGTGCCAGCAGTGGACCACAGGGGGCGCGCGATGGCTACACCTTC. Residues: CASSGPQGARDGYTF.

The chain combines TRBV7-2 with TRBJ2-7; no clear D. V lost 7 bases and J lost 2, with 18 bases in between. Germline values: CDR1 SGHTA, CDR2 FQGNSA. The CDR3 spans 15 residues. The CDR3: CASTSLGRRPYEQYF. For the CDR3, the DNA is TGTGCCAGCACCAGCTTAGGTCGCAGGCCCTACGAGCAGTACTTC.

The chain uses TRBV9 and TRBJ2-3; D perhaps matches TRBD2 (5 bases). This CDR3 region has 15 residues. CDR1 SGDLS and CDR2 YYNGEE come from the germline V gene. The germline V and J ends were trimmed by 2 bases and 1 base, with 11 bases remaining between them. The CDR3 reads CASSVQDGGTDTQYF. CDR3 in DNA: TGTGCCAGCAGCGTGCAGGACGGGGGCACAGATACGCAGTATTTT.

The chain recombines TRBV30 with TRBJ2-2; tentatively, D is TRBD2 (6 bases). The CDR3 has 15 amino acids. Germline V gene sequence: CDR1 GTSNPN, CDR2 SVGIG (reference sequence). V lost 1 base to trimming and J lost 1 base, with 10 bases between them. This chain's CDR3 is CAWSGSGVNTGELFF. The CDR3 nucleotides are TGTGCCTGGAGTGGTTCGGGGGTGAACACCGGGGAGCTGTTTTTT.

The chain recombines TRBV4-1 with TRBJ2-3; D unclear. Germline V lookup: CDR1 MGHRA, CDR2 YSYEKL. Between the trimmed V and J ends, which lost 4 bases and 6 bases, there was a span of 17 bases. The CDR3 is made up of 15 amino acids. This CDR3 reads CASSPQVVGSDTQYF. The CDR3 region has the DNA TGCGCCAGCAGCCCCCAGGTCGTGGGTTCCGATACGCAGTATTTT.

A few counts support this clone. Mismatch with germline at one junction end may stem from a read error. Here the CDR3 DNA reads TGTGCCAGCAGCCGTGGGCCCCAGGGGGTTTTGTGTTTT. It yields the protein CASSRGPQGVLCF. This chain uses TRBV5-6 with TRBJ1-4; 7 positions match TRBD1. This CDR3 spans 13 amino acids. The germline V gene encodes CDR1 SGHDT and CDR2 YYEEEE.

The V call is TRBV28, the J call TRBJ2-1, with a tentative D call TRBD2 (5 bases). Germline V lookup: CDR1 MDHEN, CDR2 SYDVKM. V was shortened by 0 bases and J by 4 bases, with 13 bases between the two germline ends. The length of the CDR3 is 16 residues. CDR3 residues: CASSLWYGKAYNEQFF. DNA for the CDR3: TGTGCCAGCAGTTTATGGTACGGGAAGGCATACAATGAGCAGTTCTTC.

The rearrangement links TRBV20-1 to TRBJ2-1, with D perhaps TRBD2 (6 bases). The germline V gene has CDR1 DFQATT and CDR2 SNEGSKA (reference sequence). The ends were cut back, 5 bases at V and 9 bases at J, with 11 bases in the middle. This CDR3 region has 11 residues. The CDR3 region is CSAGAGSEQFF. The CDR3 nucleotides read TGCAGTGCTGGAGCGGGTTCTGAGCAGTTCTTC.

This clone was recorded only once. The V and J genes are TRBV7-8 and TRBJ2-3; D unclear. CDR3 size: 11 residues. Trimming left V 10 bases short and J 8 bases short, with 13 bases between. The germline V gene encodes CDR1 SGHVS and CDR2 FQNEAQ. The CDR3 here is CATDSSSTQYF. In nucleotides, the CDR3 is TGTGCCACCGATTCCTCTAGTACGCAGTATTTT.

The chain recombines TRBV5-6 with TRBJ2-1; D is possibly TRBD2 (5 bases). Trimming cost V 3 bases and J 7 bases, with 5 bases left between them. CDR3 length equals 11 residues. CDR1 SGHDT and CDR2 YYEEEE come from the germline V gene. CDR3 protein: CASSSGNEQFF. The CDR3 nucleotides read TGTGCCAGCAGCTCGGGAAATGAGCAGTTCTTC.

The J gene is TRBJ1-2, the V gene TRBV18; D might be TRBD1 (6 bases). Germline V gives CDR1 KGHSH, CDR2 LQKENI. The V end was cut by 4 bases, the J end by 4 bases, with 16 bases between. This CDR3 is 15 amino acids long. The CDR3 DNA sequence: TGTGCCAGCTCACGACGGGGGCCCCTATTCTATGGCTACACCTTC. The encoded protein is CASSRRGPLFYGYTF.